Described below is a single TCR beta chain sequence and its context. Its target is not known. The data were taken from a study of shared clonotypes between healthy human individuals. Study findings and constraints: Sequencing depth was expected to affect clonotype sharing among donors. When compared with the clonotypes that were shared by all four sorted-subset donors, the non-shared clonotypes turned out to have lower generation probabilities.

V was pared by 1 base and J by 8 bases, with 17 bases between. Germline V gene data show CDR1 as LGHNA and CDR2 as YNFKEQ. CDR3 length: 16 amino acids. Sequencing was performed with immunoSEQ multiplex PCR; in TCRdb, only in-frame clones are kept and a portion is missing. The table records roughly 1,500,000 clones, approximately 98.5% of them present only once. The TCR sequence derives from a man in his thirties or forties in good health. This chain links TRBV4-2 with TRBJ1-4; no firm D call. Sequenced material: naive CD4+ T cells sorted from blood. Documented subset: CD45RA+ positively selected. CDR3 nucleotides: TGTGCCAGCAGCCAAGTTTCCTTAAGGGATTCCGAAAAACTGTTTTTT. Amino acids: CASSQVSLRDSEKLFF.